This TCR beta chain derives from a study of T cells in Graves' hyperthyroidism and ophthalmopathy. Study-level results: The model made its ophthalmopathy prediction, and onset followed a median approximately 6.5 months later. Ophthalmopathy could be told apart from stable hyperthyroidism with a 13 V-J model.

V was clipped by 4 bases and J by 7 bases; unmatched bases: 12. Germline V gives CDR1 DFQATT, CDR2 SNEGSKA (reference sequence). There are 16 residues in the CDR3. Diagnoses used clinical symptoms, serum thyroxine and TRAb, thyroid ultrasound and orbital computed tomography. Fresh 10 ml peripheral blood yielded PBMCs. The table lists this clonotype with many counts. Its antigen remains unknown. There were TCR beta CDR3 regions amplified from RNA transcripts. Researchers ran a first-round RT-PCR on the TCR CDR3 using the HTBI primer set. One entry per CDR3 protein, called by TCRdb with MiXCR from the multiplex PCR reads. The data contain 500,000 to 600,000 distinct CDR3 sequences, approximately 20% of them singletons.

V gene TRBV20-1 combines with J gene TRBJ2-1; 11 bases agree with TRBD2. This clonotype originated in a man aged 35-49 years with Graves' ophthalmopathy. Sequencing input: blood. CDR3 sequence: CSATRGTSGLRNEQFF. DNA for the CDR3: TGCAGTGCTACACGCGGGACTAGCGGCCTGAGGAATGAGCAGTTCTTC.